This T cell receptor beta chain was sequenced for a study of blood T cell repertoires in COVID-19. This CDR3 contains 14 residues. The V and J ends lost 1 base and 7 bases respectively, with 10 bases between them. The germline gives CDR1 MNHNS, CDR2 SASEGT. Generated by immunoSEQ multiplex PCR, the TCRdb table keeps only in-frame clones and is missing some. The sample lists about 280,000 clones; roughly 90% were seen once. This TCR came from a man aged 18 to 29 with active or convalescent COVID-19. The sample taken for sequencing was peripheral blood. This sequence joins TRBV6-1 and TRBJ1-4; D may be TRBD1 (5 bases). The DNA of the CDR3 is TGTGCCAGCAGTGAAGGGCAGGGCCCTGAAAAACTGTTTTTT. Amino acids: CASSEGQGPEKLFF.